These 17 T cell receptor beta chains originate from one sample sequenced in a study of long-term antiretroviral therapy in people with HIV. The assay, immunoSEQ v3.0, was run at survey level. TCRdb keeps only in-frame clones here, not all; method: immunoSEQ multiplex PCR. The sample shows around 23,000 clones, over 75% of them seen only once. The sample here was unsorted PBMCs, taken 0.3 years after starting antiretroviral therapy. The receptors come from a man in his fifties with HIV.

The chain joins TRBV27 to TRBJ2-2; 7 nucleotides align to TRBD2. Germline values: CDR1 MNHEY, CDR2 SMNVEV (reference sequence). This CDR3 comprises 15 residues. V trimming: 5 bases; J trimming: 7 bases; junction bases outside the gene matches: 10. The CDR3 DNA follows: TGTGCCAGCAGTATTGGGGGGGACCAGGGCGGGGAGCTGTTTTTT. Protein: CASSIGGDQGGELFF.

V and J are TRBV7-9 and TRBJ2-1; weak D call: TRBD1 (6 bases). The germline V gene encodes CDR1 SEHNR and CDR2 FQNEAQ (reference sequence). V gave up 0 bases and J gave up 8 bases, with 8 bases separating them. This CDR3 has 13 amino acids. CDR3 protein: CASSLARGHEQFF. Written as DNA, the CDR3 is TGTGCCAGCAGCTTAGCCAGGGGACATGAGCAGTTCTTC.

The rearrangement uses TRBV5-4 and TRBJ1-1; maybe TRBD1 (5 bases). The ends were cut back, 0 bases at V and 4 bases at J, with 7 bases in the middle. The CDR3 runs to 13 residues. The germline gives CDR1 SGHNT, CDR2 YYREEE (reference sequence). CDR3 in DNA: TGTGCCAGCAGCTTGGTGGGGGTCACTGAAGCTTTCTTT. This codes for CASSLVGVTEAFF.

The rearrangement uses TRBV5-1 and TRBJ2-5, with D perhaps matching TRBD2 (5 bases). There are 12 residues in the CDR3. V dropped 4 bases and J dropped 4 bases, with 8 bases sitting between them. CDR1 and CDR2 (germline): SGHRS, YFSETQ. The CDR3 is CASSAEGETQYF. CDR3 coding DNA: TGCGCCAGCAGCGCTGAGGGAGAGACCCAGTACTTC.

In DNA, the CDR3 is TGTGCCAGCAGTGCATTAGCGGGGGACACCGGGGAGCTGTTTTTT. It yields the protein CASSALAGDTGELFF. The chain recombines TRBV6-4 with TRBJ2-2; 9 bases map to TRBD2. The CDR3 runs 15 residues. Germline lookup yields CDR1 MRHNA and CDR2 SNTAGT. After removal of 4 bases from V and 3 bases from J, the junction contained 3 bases not matched to a gene.

The genes are TRBV29-1 and TRBJ1-1; D ambiguous. Trimming left V 7 bases short and J 7 bases short, with 19 bases between. The CDR3 covers 13 residues. Germline values: CDR1 SQVTM, CDR2 ANQGSEA. The DNA for the CDR3 is TGCAGCGCTCCGGCCCACTACCATAATGAAGCTTTCTTT. This encodes CSAPAHYHNEAFF.

The chain joins TRBV2 to TRBJ2-1; 13 bases match TRBD2. The CDR3 is 15 amino acids. CDR1 SNHLY and CDR2 FYNNEI come from the germline V gene. V lost 6 bases to trimming and J lost 4 bases; unmatched junction nucleotides: 3. DNA for the CDR3: TGTGCCAGCAGCAGGACTAGCGGGGGTTACAATGAGCAGTTCTTC. Translation: CASSRTSGGYNEQFF.

The chain combines TRBV5-1 with TRBJ2-6, with 7 positions matching TRBD1. This CDR3 spans 16 amino acids. The J segment lost 1 base and the V segment lost 0 bases, leaving 1 base of the junction unmatched. Per germline, CDR1 SGHRS and CDR2 YFSETQ. The CDR3 bases are TGCGCCAGCAGCTTGGGCAGGGGGTCTGGGGCCAACGTCCTGACTTTC. Its translation is CASSLGRGSGANVLTF.

The chain employs TRBV18 and TRBJ2-7; D is unresolved. This CDR3 is 13 amino acids long. The germline gives CDR1 KGHSH, CDR2 LQKENI. V lost 0 bases and J lost 3, with 6 bases in between. CDR3 region: CASSPPTVYEQYF. The CDR3 DNA is TGTGCCAGCTCACCACCGACCGTCTACGAGCAGTACTTC. Supplemented by reference TRBV18 and TRBJ2-7, the full variable domain reads NAGVMQNPRHLVRRRGQEARLRCSPMKGHSHVYWYRQLPEEGLKFMVYLQKENIIDESGMPKERFSAEFPKEGPSILRIQQVVRGDSAAYFCASSPPTVYEQYFGPGTRLTVT.

V usage is TRBV4-3 and J usage is TRBJ2-5; D could derive from TRBD1 or TRBD2 (6 bases each). CDR1 is LGHNA and CDR2 is YSLEER in the germline V gene. Trimming took 3 bases from V and 0 from J, leaving 14 bases between them. This CDR3 spans 16 amino acids. This CDR3 is CASSHGGTPYQETQYF. The CDR3 DNA follows: TGCGCCAGCAGCCATGGCGGGACACCGTACCAAGAGACCCAGTACTTC.

The rearrangement uses TRBV5-1 and TRBJ2-1; TRBD2 matches at 7 bases. The CDR3 covers 16 residues. Germline CDR1 and CDR2: SGHRS and YFSETQ. V shed 0 bases and J 9 bases; nucleotides not matched to a gene: 12. The CDR3 here is CASSLATSEPTLEQFF. CDR3 in DNA: TGCGCCAGCAGCTTGGCCACTAGCGAACCAACACTTGAGCAGTTCTTC.

V and J are TRBV2 and TRBJ2-1; D is perhaps TRBD2 (6 bases). Trimming pared 2 bases from V and 3 bases from J, leaving 17 bases between. Germline CDR1 is SNHLY and CDR2 is FYNNEI. The CDR3 is made up of 17 amino acids. In nucleotides, the CDR3 is TGTGCCAGCAGTGAAATTGGGAAGCGGGCGGACTACAATGAGCAGTTCTTC. Translating it yields CASSEIGKRADYNEQFF.

This clone was seen a single time. The chain couples TRBV7-2 to TRBJ2-1, with D possibly being TRBD1 or TRBD2 (6 bases each). The CDR3 runs to 15 residues. Germline V gene lookup returns CDR1 SGHTA and CDR2 FQGNSA. V shed 5 bases and J shed 3 bases, with 14 bases lying between them. CDR3 residues: CASSVQGGIYNEQFF. Here the CDR3 DNA reads TGTGCCAGCAGCGTACAGGGCGGGATCTACAATGAGCAGTTCTTC.

The chain uses TRBV7-3 and TRBJ1-1, with D unclear. CDR1 SGHTA and CDR2 FQGTGA come from the germline V gene. The germline V and J ends were trimmed by 6 bases and 1 base, with 9 bases remaining between them. The CDR3 sequence is 13 residues long. The CDR3 spells CASRRKENTEAFF. CDR3 nucleotide sequence: TGTGCCAGCAGGAGGAAGGAGAACACTGAAGCTTTCTTT.

J is TRBJ1-3 and V is TRBV10-3; TRBD1 might be the D (6 bases). The CDR3 has 17 residues. CDR1 is ENHRY and CDR2 is SYGVKD in the germline V gene. The germline V and J ends were trimmed by 2 bases and 0 bases, with 14 bases remaining between them. The CDR3 region has the DNA TGTGCCATCAGTGAGGGCAGGGGACTTACCTCTGGAAACACCATATATTTT. Amino acid sequence: CAISEGRGLTSGNTIYF.

The genes are TRBV11-2 and TRBJ1-2; TRBD1 might be the D (5 bases). The CDR3 is made up of 15 amino acids. V lost 1 base and J 8 bases, leaving 17 bases between the germline ends. Germline V gives CDR1 SGHAT, CDR2 FQNNGV. The CDR3 sequence is CASSLAGQGSGGYTF. The CDR3 region has the DNA TGTGCCAGCAGCTTAGCGGGGCAGGGATCGGGCGGCTACACCTTC.

The chain links TRBV5-6 to TRBJ2-4, with D possibly matching TRBD2 (6 bases). This CDR3 region has 13 residues. Germline loops: CDR1 SGHDT, CDR2 YYEEEE. Trimming cost V 1 base and J 6 bases, with 8 bases left between them. The CDR3 sequence: CASSLISGNIQYF. The DNA of the CDR3 is TGTGCCAGCAGCTTGATTAGCGGAAACATTCAGTACTTC.